The entry below gives a single T cell receptor beta chain sequence along with its context. This specimen belongs to a study of CD8+ T cells in alopecia areata. Sequencing relied on a cDNA template that was reverse transcribed from extracted RNA. TCRdb's table, derived via immunoSEQ multiplex PCR, lists solely in-frame clones and lacks some. Here the sample spans 250,000 or so clones, around 67% being singletons. V was trimmed by 6 bases and J by 2 bases, leaving 13 bases between them. This CDR3 is built from 14 residues. Germline V CDR1 and CDR2: SGHTA, FQGTGA. This TCR was sampled from a human donor with alopecia areata. Source: CD4+ T cells sorted from blood, taken at week 0. The chain is built from TRBV7-3 and TRBJ1-2, with D perhaps TRBD1 (5 bases). The DNA for the CDR3 is TGTGCCAGCAGTCCATCGGCAGGGAACTATGGCTACACCTTC. It yields the protein CASSPSAGNYGYTF.